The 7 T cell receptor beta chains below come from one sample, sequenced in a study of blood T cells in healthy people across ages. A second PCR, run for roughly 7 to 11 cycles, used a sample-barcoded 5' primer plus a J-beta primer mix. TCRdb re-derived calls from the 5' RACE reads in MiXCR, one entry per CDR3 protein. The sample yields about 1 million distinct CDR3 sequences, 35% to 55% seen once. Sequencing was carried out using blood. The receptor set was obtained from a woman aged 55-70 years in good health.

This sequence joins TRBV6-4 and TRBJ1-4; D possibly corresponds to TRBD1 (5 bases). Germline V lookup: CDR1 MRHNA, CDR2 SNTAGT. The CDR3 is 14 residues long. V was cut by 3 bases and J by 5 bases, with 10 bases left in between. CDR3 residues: CASSEGHTNEKLFF. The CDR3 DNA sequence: TGTGCCAGCAGTGAAGGACATACAAATGAAAAACTGTTTTTT.

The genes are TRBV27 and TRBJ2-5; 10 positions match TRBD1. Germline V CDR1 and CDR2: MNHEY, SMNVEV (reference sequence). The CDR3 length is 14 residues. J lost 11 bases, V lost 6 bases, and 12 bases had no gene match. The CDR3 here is CASSYDRGRLKQYF. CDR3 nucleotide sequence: TGTGCCAGCAGCTATGACAGGGGGCGTTTGAAGCAGTACTTC.

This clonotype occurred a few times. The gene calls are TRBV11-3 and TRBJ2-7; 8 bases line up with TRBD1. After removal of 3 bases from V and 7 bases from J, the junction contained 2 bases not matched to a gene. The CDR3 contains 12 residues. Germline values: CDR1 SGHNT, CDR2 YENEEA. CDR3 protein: CASSLTGEEQYF. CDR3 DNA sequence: TGTGCCAGCAGCTTGACAGGGGAAGAGCAGTACTTC.

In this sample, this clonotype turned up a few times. CDR3 sequence: CASSTSGSTALTDTQYF. The CDR3 DNA reads TGTGCCAGCAGCACTAGCGGGAGTACCGCCTTAACAGATACGCAGTATTTT. This chain links TRBV27 with TRBJ2-3; 11 bases map to TRBD2. The CDR3 spans 17 residues. Trimming removed 6 bases from V and 3 bases from J; junction bases left unmatched: 11. Per germline, CDR1 MNHEY and CDR2 SMNVEV (reference sequence).

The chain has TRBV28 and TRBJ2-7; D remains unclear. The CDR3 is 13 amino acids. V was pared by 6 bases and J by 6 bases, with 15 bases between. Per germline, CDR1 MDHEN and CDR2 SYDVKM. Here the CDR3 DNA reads TGTGCCAGCAGCCATCAACCTGCGACCGAGCAGTACTTC. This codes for CASSHQPATEQYF.

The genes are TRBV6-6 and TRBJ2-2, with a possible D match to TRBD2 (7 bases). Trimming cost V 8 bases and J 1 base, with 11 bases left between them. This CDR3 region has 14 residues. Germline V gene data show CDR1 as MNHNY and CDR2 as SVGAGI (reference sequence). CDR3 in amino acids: CASGGGQNTGELFF. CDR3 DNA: TGTGCCAGCGGGGGGGGGCAGAACACCGGGGAGCTGTTTTTT.

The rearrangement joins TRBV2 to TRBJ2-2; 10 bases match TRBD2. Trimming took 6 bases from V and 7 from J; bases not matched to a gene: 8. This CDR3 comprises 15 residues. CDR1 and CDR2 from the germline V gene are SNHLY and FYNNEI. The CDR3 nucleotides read TGTGCCAGCAGAGCTCTAGCGGGAGATATCGGGGAGCTGTTTTTT. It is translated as CASRALAGDIGELFF.